Listed below are T cell receptor beta chains from one sample, sequenced in a study of cytomegalovirus exposure and HLA in healthy donors. Using immunoSEQ multiplex PCR, the repertoire was profiled, and TCRdb retains in-frame clones only, with some absent. The top ten clones hold 2% to 2.5% of a sample with about 120,000 clones, about four fifths of them seen once. Input material: PBMCs. These TCRs come from a woman aged 40 to 50 in good health and CMV-seronegative. The CDR3 runs from the conserved cysteine through the conserved F or W. Each record gives: CDR3 DNA, CDR3 protein, J gene, clone size, D gene, CDR3 length, V gene. A D gene is named only where the DNA matches it firmly. Not every row has a clone size; where given, it reads once, few, many or a size class.

cdr3_nt: TGCGCCAGCAGCTTGGACAGGGGGACCTCCTACGAGCAGTACTTC; cdr3_aa: CASSLDRGTSYEQYF; j_call: TRBJ2-7; clone_size: .; d_call: TRBD1; cdr3_length: 15; v_call: TRBV5-1
cdr3_nt: TGTGCCAGCAGCTTAACGAGTCAAGCTTCTAACTATGGCTACACCTTC; cdr3_aa: CASSLTSQASNYGYTF; j_call: TRBJ1-2; clone_size: .; d_call: .; cdr3_length: 16; v_call: TRBV7-2
cdr3_nt: TGTGCCAGCAGCCAACAAAGCTCTGGAAACACCATATATTTT; cdr3_aa: CASSQQSSGNTIYF; j_call: TRBJ1-3; clone_size: few; d_call: .; cdr3_length: 14; v_call: TRBV6-6
cdr3_nt: TGTGCCAGCAGCTTACCCAGGGATGGAAACACCATATATTTT; cdr3_aa: CASSLPRDGNTIYF; j_call: TRBJ1-3; clone_size: .; d_call: .; cdr3_length: 14; v_call: TRBV7-2
cdr3_nt: TGTGCCAGCAGTTTAGGGTCAGGGCTCTTCTATGGCTACACCTTC; cdr3_aa: CASSLGSGLFYGYTF; j_call: TRBJ1-2; clone_size: once; d_call: .; cdr3_length: 15; v_call: TRBV27
cdr3_nt: TGCGCCAGCCAGGACAGAGATACGCAGTATTTT; cdr3_aa: CASQDRDTQYF; j_call: TRBJ2-3; clone_size: few; d_call: .; cdr3_length: 11; v_call: TRBV10-1
cdr3_nt: TGTGCCAGCAGTACCGGGGGGGTACTCTCCTACGAGCAGTACTTC; cdr3_aa: CASSTGGVLSYEQYF; j_call: TRBJ2-7; clone_size: .; d_call: TRBD2; cdr3_length: 15; v_call: TRBV27
cdr3_nt: TGCGCCAGCAGCTTGGTGGACAGTACCATCCCTAACTATGGCTACACCTTC; cdr3_aa: CASSLVDSTIPNYGYTF; j_call: TRBJ1-2; clone_size: .; d_call: .; cdr3_length: 17; v_call: TRBV5-1
cdr3_nt: TGTGCCAGCAGTTTGTCCCGGGGACAAAATGGCTACACCTTC; cdr3_aa: CASSLSRGQNGYTF; j_call: TRBJ1-2; clone_size: once; d_call: .; cdr3_length: 14; v_call: TRBV27
cdr3_nt: TGTGCCAGCAGTTTGAGGGACAGGGCCGTTTATGGCTACACCTTC; cdr3_aa: CASSLRDRAVYGYTF; j_call: TRBJ1-2; clone_size: .; d_call: TRBD1; cdr3_length: 15; v_call: TRBV28
cdr3_nt: TGTGCCAGCACCTCTGTGGCGGGGTACAACAATGAGCAGTTCTTC; cdr3_aa: CASTSVAGYNNEQFF; j_call: TRBJ2-1; clone_size: .; d_call: .; cdr3_length: 15; v_call: TRBV7-2
cdr3_nt: TGTGCCAGTAGCCATCCTGGGGCCGGCTACGAGCAGTACTTC; cdr3_aa: CASSHPGAGYEQYF; j_call: TRBJ2-7; clone_size: .; d_call: .; cdr3_length: 14; v_call: TRBV19
cdr3_nt: TGCGCCAGCAGCCATCTCCGGGACAGGAAGCACGAGCAGTACTTC; cdr3_aa: CASSHLRDRKHEQYF; j_call: TRBJ2-7; clone_size: .; d_call: TRBD1; cdr3_length: 15; v_call: TRBV4-3
cdr3_nt: TGTGCCAGCAGTACACCACAGGCTAAATGGAATCCCTACGAGCAGTACTTC; cdr3_aa: CASSTPQAKWNPYEQYF; j_call: TRBJ2-7; clone_size: few; d_call: .; cdr3_length: 17; v_call: TRBV27
cdr3_nt: TGTGCCAGCAGCCGACCGCTATATGAGGGGGTGGACGAAAAACTGTTTTTT; cdr3_aa: CASSRPLYEGVDEKLFF; j_call: TRBJ1-4; clone_size: .; d_call: .; cdr3_length: 17; v_call: TRBV4-2
cdr3_nt: TGTGCCAGCACCATGGGGGGGAGGAAGTCACCCCTCCACTTT; cdr3_aa: CASTMGGRKSPLHF; j_call: TRBJ1-6; clone_size: .; d_call: .; cdr3_length: 14; v_call: TRBV27
cdr3_nt: TGTGCCAGCAGCCCGACTGGAATTGGGACAGATACGCAGTATTTT; cdr3_aa: CASSPTGIGTDTQYF; j_call: TRBJ2-3; clone_size: .; d_call: .; cdr3_length: 15; v_call: TRBV7-3
cdr3_nt: TGTGCCAGCAGCTTAGCGGGCGCGGGAGGAGAGACCCAGTACTTC; cdr3_aa: CASSLAGAGGETQYF; j_call: TRBJ2-5; clone_size: .; d_call: TRBD2; cdr3_length: 15; v_call: TRBV7-3
cdr3_nt: TGTGCCAGCAGCACTCGGACTAGTAGAGTGGGGGATGGTACGCAGTATTTT; cdr3_aa: CASSTRTSRVGDGTQYF; j_call: TRBJ2-3; clone_size: .; d_call: TRBD2; cdr3_length: 17; v_call: TRBV9
cdr3_nt: TGTGCCAGCAGTTACCTCCAACAGTATGGCTACACCTTC; cdr3_aa: CASSYLQQYGYTF; j_call: TRBJ1-2; clone_size: .; d_call: .; cdr3_length: 13; v_call: TRBV6-6
cdr3_nt: TGTGCCAGCAGCGCCCGACTAGGGGGCGGGCAGGGTCGCAATGAGCAGTTCTTC; cdr3_aa: CASSARLGGGQGRNEQFF; j_call: TRBJ2-1; clone_size: .; d_call: .; cdr3_length: 18; v_call: TRBV11-2
cdr3_nt: TGCAGCGTTGAAGGTACGGACAGGGGAGACTACAATGAGCAGTTCTTC; cdr3_aa: CSVEGTDRGDYNEQFF; j_call: TRBJ2-1; clone_size: .; d_call: TRBD1; cdr3_length: 16; v_call: TRBV29-1
cdr3_nt: TGTGCCAGCAGTTTCCAGGTGACAGGTGATCAGCCCCAGCATTTT; cdr3_aa: CASSFQVTGDQPQHF; j_call: TRBJ1-5; clone_size: .; d_call: .; cdr3_length: 15; v_call: TRBV28
cdr3_nt: TGCGCCAGCAGCCCCCGAGTGGGAGCCTACGAGCAGTACTTC; cdr3_aa: CASSPRVGAYEQYF; j_call: TRBJ2-7; clone_size: few; d_call: .; cdr3_length: 14; v_call: TRBV5-1
cdr3_nt: TGTGCCAGCAGTCCCGGGGGTGGTAGTTTCACCGGGGAGCTGTTTTTT; cdr3_aa: CASSPGGGSFTGELFF; j_call: TRBJ2-2; clone_size: .; d_call: .; cdr3_length: 16; v_call: TRBV2
cdr3_nt: TGTGCCAGCAGCTTAACGGTGGGCCAGCCCCAGCATTTT; cdr3_aa: CASSLTVGQPQHF; j_call: TRBJ1-5; clone_size: once; d_call: .; cdr3_length: 13; v_call: TRBV7-8
cdr3_nt: TGTGCCAGCAGCCGCAGTTCCGGGGTGATGGTCTACAATGAGCAGTTCTTC; cdr3_aa: CASSRSSGVMVYNEQFF; j_call: TRBJ2-1; clone_size: .; d_call: .; cdr3_length: 17; v_call: TRBV7-9
cdr3_nt: TGTGCCAGCAGCCAAGTCCTGGTAGCGGGGGTCGATACGCAGTATTTT; cdr3_aa: CASSQVLVAGVDTQYF; j_call: TRBJ2-3; clone_size: .; d_call: TRBD2; cdr3_length: 16; v_call: TRBV14
cdr3_nt: TGTGCCAGCAGCTTTGAACAGAACACTGAAGCTTTCTTT; cdr3_aa: CASSFEQNTEAFF; j_call: TRBJ1-1; clone_size: .; d_call: .; cdr3_length: 13; v_call: TRBV7-9
cdr3_nt: TGTGCCAGCAGTTTATCCGGTTTATTGAGGGAGACCCAGTACTTC; cdr3_aa: CASSLSGLLRETQYF; j_call: TRBJ2-5; clone_size: .; d_call: .; cdr3_length: 15; v_call: TRBV27
cdr3_nt: TGTGCCATCTACGGACAGGGGGATGGCTACACCTTC; cdr3_aa: CAIYGQGDGYTF; j_call: TRBJ1-2; clone_size: .; d_call: TRBD1; cdr3_length: 12; v_call: TRBV28
cdr3_nt: TGTGCCAGTAGTACGAGCTCCTACGAGCAGTACTTC; cdr3_aa: CASSTSSYEQYF; j_call: TRBJ2-7; clone_size: .; d_call: .; cdr3_length: 12; v_call: TRBV19
cdr3_nt: TGTGCCAGTTCCTTCTCCCAGCGTTTTTACGAGCAGTACTTC; cdr3_aa: CASSFSQRFYEQYF; j_call: TRBJ2-7; clone_size: .; d_call: .; cdr3_length: 14; v_call: TRBV19
cdr3_nt: TGTGCCAGCAGCTCCGGAGTAGCCAAAAATATTCAGTACTTC; cdr3_aa: CASSSGVAKNIQYF; j_call: TRBJ2-4; clone_size: .; d_call: .; cdr3_length: 14; v_call: TRBV7-9
cdr3_nt: TGTGCCAGCAGTTTACCAGTCTCTCCATCTTCCTACGAGCAGTACTTC; cdr3_aa: CASSLPVSPSSYEQYF; j_call: TRBJ2-7; clone_size: .; d_call: .; cdr3_length: 16; v_call: TRBV27
cdr3_nt: TGTGCCAGCAGCCTAAGGGGGGGCGATGAGTGGATCACTGAAGCTTTCTTT; cdr3_aa: CASSLRGGDEWITEAFF; j_call: TRBJ1-1; clone_size: .; d_call: .; cdr3_length: 17; v_call: TRBV11-2
cdr3_nt: TGTGCCAGCAGCACACCCGGGACAGGCGAACTAAGCGAGCAGTACTTC; cdr3_aa: CASSTPGTGELSEQYF; j_call: TRBJ2-7; clone_size: .; d_call: TRBD1; cdr3_length: 16; v_call: TRBV7-9
cdr3_nt: TGTGCCAGCACCTCGGTGGTCTCTAATGAAAAACTGTTTTTT; cdr3_aa: CASTSVVSNEKLFF; j_call: TRBJ1-4; clone_size: .; d_call: .; cdr3_length: 14; v_call: TRBV6-1
cdr3_nt: TGTGCCAGCAGTTGGACACCTAGCTCCTACAATGAGCAGTTCTTC; cdr3_aa: CASSWTPSSYNEQFF; j_call: TRBJ2-1; clone_size: .; d_call: .; cdr3_length: 15; v_call: TRBV6-5
cdr3_nt: TGTGCCAGCAGTGAAAGGCCTACGGGAACCTATGGCTACACCTTC; cdr3_aa: CASSERPTGTYGYTF; j_call: TRBJ1-2; clone_size: .; d_call: .; cdr3_length: 15; v_call: TRBV6-1
cdr3_nt: TGTGCCAGCAGTCCAAGGGGGACCCACGAGGGCTACGAGCAGTACTTC; cdr3_aa: CASSPRGTHEGYEQYF; j_call: TRBJ2-7; clone_size: .; d_call: .; cdr3_length: 16; v_call: TRBV27
cdr3_nt: TGTGCCAGCAGTGCTTTGGGGACAGGGCCGCCCGAGCAGTACTTC; cdr3_aa: CASSALGTGPPEQYF; j_call: TRBJ2-7; clone_size: .; d_call: TRBD1; cdr3_length: 15; v_call: TRBV6-1
cdr3_nt: TGTGCCACCAGCAGAGACCTAGACAGGGGGAATGAAAAACTGTTTTTT; cdr3_aa: CATSRDLDRGNEKLFF; j_call: TRBJ1-4; clone_size: .; d_call: TRBD1; cdr3_length: 16; v_call: TRBV15
cdr3_nt: TGCGCCAGCAGCCAAGATACGGGTAGCGGGTTGGCAGATACGCAGTATTTT; cdr3_aa: CASSQDTGSGLADTQYF; j_call: TRBJ2-3; clone_size: .; d_call: TRBD2; cdr3_length: 17; v_call: TRBV4-1